This TCR beta chain came from a study of cytomegalovirus exposure and HLA in healthy donors. General study findings and limits: In a later analysis, common viral pathogens appeared linked to several of the most significant clusters. A few V segments could not be told apart, such as TRBV6-2 and TRBV6-3, and were left out. Reports indicate that TCR beta sequences accurately predicted the HLA-A and HLA-B alleles of most subjects. Altogether, 160 or so TCR beta chains were recorded as cytomegalovirus-associated.

Germline V gene sequence: CDR1 MNHEY, CDR2 SVGAGI. The CDR3 runs to 15 residues. Unmatched junction bases numbered 6, after V lost 5 bases and J lost 4 bases. In the PCR, 60 Vbeta and 13 Jbeta primers were used. Assay: immunoSEQ multiplex PCR; the TCRdb copy retains only in-frame clones and omits some. The sample contains roughly 100,000 clones, about three quarters of which appear only once. A note on this clone: Its matching antigen is unknown.

The specimen sequenced was PBMCs. The chain joins TRBV6-5 to TRBJ1-5; 9 nucleotides align to TRBD1. The receptor's source is a boy younger than 18 in good health and CMV-seronegative. As DNA, the CDR3 is TGTGCCAGCAGTCCCGGGACAGGGAGGAATCAGCCCCAGCATTTT. As protein: CASSPGTGRNQPQHF.